A single sample gave rise to the 17 T cell receptor beta chains below, sequenced in a study of shared clonotypes between healthy human individuals. Clones were read by immunoSEQ multiplex PCR, and TCRdb kept only the in-frame ones, dropping some. The sample lists about 2 million clones; 95% were seen once. The sequenced material came from naive CD4+ T cells sorted from blood. The subset denotes: CD45RA+ positively selected. These TCRs come from a man younger than 35 in good health.

Of note for this clone: Other DNA sequences in the same sample also yield this CDR3. The chain couples TRBV7-9 to TRBJ1-1; D gene ambiguous. Germline CDR1 is SEHNR and CDR2 is FQNEAQ (reference sequence). This CDR3 is built from 13 residues. Trimming stripped 2 bases from V and 1 base from J, with 5 bases between. In DNA, the CDR3 is TGTGCCAGCAGCTTATACGGGAACACTGAAGCTTTCTTT. This gives the protein CASSLYGNTEAFF.

The CDR3 bases are TGTGCCAGCAGCACCTACACCGGGACAGGGGTCTACGAGCAGTACTTC. Translation: CASSTYTGTGVYEQYF. V gene TRBV7-2 combines with J gene TRBJ2-7; 10 positions agree with TRBD1. The CDR3 is 16 residues long. The germline V gene has CDR1 SGHTA and CDR2 FQGNSA. Trimming took 5 bases from V and 3 from J; bases not matched to a gene: 10.

The chain's CDR3 is CASSLQGAGSPLHF. The CDR3 coding sequence is TGTGCCAGCAGCTTACAGGGGGCGGGTTCACCCCTCCACTTT. The chain is built from TRBV7-3 and TRBJ1-6, with 8 bases lining up with TRBD1. This CDR3 is built from 14 residues. With 2 bases clipped from V and 9 bases from J, the junction kept 3 bases outside the gene matches. Germline assignment: CDR1 SGHTA and CDR2 FQGTGA.

This chain connects TRBV18 to TRBJ1-5; TRBD1 might be the D (6 bases). V was pared by 4 bases and J by 1 base, with 14 bases between. This CDR3 has 16 residues. Looked up from germline, CDR1 is KGHSH and CDR2 is LQKENI. CDR3 nucleotide sequence: TGTGCCAGCTCACAACAGGGATCTGGAAGCAATCAGCCCCAGCATTTT. Translated, it gives CASSQQGSGSNQPQHF.

The CDR3 loop is CASSSGEIGSGNTIYF. CDR3 coding DNA: TGTGCCAGCAGTTCAGGGGAAATAGGCTCTGGAAACACCATATATTTT. The chain couples TRBV6-5 to TRBJ1-3; TRBD1 might be the D (6 bases). CDR1 is MNHEY and CDR2 is SVGAGI in the germline V gene. The CDR3 has 16 amino acids. With 4 bases removed from V and 0 bases from J, the gap between germline ends came to 13 bases.

On this clone: An end of the junction differs from the germline gene, which may be a read error. This chain links TRBV6-5 with TRBJ1-2; 9 bases map to TRBD1. The germline V gene encodes CDR1 MNHEY and CDR2 SVGAGI. The CDR3 loop spans 13 amino acids. The CDR3 protein is CASSYRTGASGVF. Written as DNA, the CDR3 is TGTGCCAGCAGTTACAGGACAGGGGCGTCTGGCGTCTTC.

The chain is built from TRBV7-2 and TRBJ2-4; 11 bases are a match to TRBD2. The CDR3 runs to 14 residues. The V and J ends lost 5 bases and 5 bases, in that order; junction bases with no gene match: 2. Germline V gene sequence: CDR1 SGHTA, CDR2 FQGNSA. This chain's CDR3 is CASSRSGRENIQYF. In nucleotides, the CDR3 is TGTGCCAGCAGCCGTAGCGGGAGGGAAAACATTCAGTACTTC.

The chain carries TRBV5-4 and TRBJ2-5, with 9 bases fitting TRBD1. This CDR3 has 14 residues. Germline assignment: CDR1 SGHNT and CDR2 YYREEE (reference sequence). J gave up 3 bases and V 3 bases, and 3 bases lay outside the gene matches. The CDR3 DNA follows: TGTGCCAGCAGCTCAGGGGACAGGGAAGAGACCCAGTACTTC. This codes for CASSSGDREETQYF.

The CDR3 sequence is CASTEWGSRKTQYF. In nucleotides, the CDR3 is TGTGCCAGCACCGAGTGGGGGAGTAGGAAGACCCAGTACTTC. V usage is TRBV5-4 and J usage is TRBJ2-5, with D perhaps matching TRBD1 or TRBD2 (5 bases each). The V end was cut by 6 bases, the J end by 6 bases, with 18 bases between. The CDR3 totals 14 residues. Germline V gives CDR1 SGHNT, CDR2 YYREEE (reference sequence).

Here the CDR3 DNA reads TGTGCCAGCCCGCCGGGACAGGGGGCTAGTGAGCAGTTCTTC. Translating gives CASPPGQGASEQFF. This chain joins TRBV25-1 and TRBJ2-1; 12 positions match TRBD1. Germline CDR1 MGHDK, CDR2 SYGVNS. V lost 8 bases to trimming and J lost 9 bases; unmatched junction nucleotides: 8. This CDR3 spans 14 amino acids.

The chain combines TRBV6-4 with TRBJ2-3, with D perhaps matching TRBD2 (6 bases). CDR3 length: 15 residues. V was shortened by 2 bases and J by 1 base, with 10 bases between the two germline ends. From germline, CDR1 is MRHNA and CDR2 SNTAGT. DNA of the CDR3: TGTGCCAGCAGTGACGGAATAGCGGGCACAGATACGCAGTATTTT. Amino acid sequence: CASSDGIAGTDTQYF.

The chain carries TRBV28 and TRBJ2-3, with D tentatively TRBD1 (5 bases). Trimming cost V 5 bases and J 4 bases, with 16 bases left between them. Germline CDR1 MDHEN, CDR2 SYDVKM. The CDR3 is made up of 15 amino acids. CDR3 in DNA: TGTGCCAGCAGTGCAAGGGGCTTGGGCTCAGATACGCAGTATTTT. Its protein is CASSARGLGSDTQYF.

This chain connects TRBV7-2 to TRBJ2-5; 7 positions match TRBD2. This CDR3 has 14 amino acids. Per the germline V gene, CDR1 is SGHTA and CDR2 is FQGNSA. V shed 1 base and J 9 bases; nucleotides not matched to a gene: 8. CDR3 in DNA: TGTGCCAGCAGCTTAGGCGGGGAGGGGCAGGCCCAGTACTTC. It is translated as CASSLGGEGQAQYF.

This chain joins TRBV2 and TRBJ1-2; a weak D match, TRBD1 (6 bases). Germline lookup yields CDR1 SNHLY and CDR2 FYNNEI. With 7 bases removed from V and 4 bases from J, the gap between germline ends came to 19 bases. CDR3 length: 15 amino acids. The CDR3 DNA sequence: TGTGCCAGCAAGATGCAGGGGATTAGTCTCTATGGCTACACCTTC. Its translation is CASKMQGISLYGYTF.

This clone was observed once. This chain links TRBV18 with TRBJ2-7; 7 nucleotides agree with TRBD2. The CDR3 is made up of 13 amino acids. The trim removed 2 bases at V and 7 bases at J, leaving 5 bases unmatched. The germline V gene encodes CDR1 KGHSH and CDR2 LQKENI. CDR3 in amino acids: CASSPGPAGEQYF. CDR3 DNA: TGTGCCAGCTCACCAGGTCCAGCGGGGGAGCAGTACTTC.

The chain couples TRBV7-9 to TRBJ2-5; no clear D gene. V was shortened by 5 bases and J by 4 bases, with 8 bases between the two germline ends. Germline lookup yields CDR1 SEHNR and CDR2 FQNEAQ (reference sequence). There are 12 residues in the CDR3. The CDR3 DNA follows: TGTGCCAGCAGCCCGGGCGCAGAGACCCAGTACTTC. This translates into CASSPGAETQYF.

Only a few counts were recorded for this clone. The rearrangement uses TRBV7-9 and TRBJ1-1; 8 nucleotides agree with TRBD1. Looked up from germline, CDR1 is SEHNR and CDR2 is FQNEAQ (reference sequence). The CDR3 contains 10 residues. With 6 bases clipped from V and 10 bases from J, the junction kept 1 base outside the gene matches. The CDR3 here is CASSDRGAFF. For the CDR3, the DNA is TGTGCCAGCAGTGACAGGGGAGCTTTCTTT.